The clone carrying this T cell receptor (beta chain) showed up just a few times. The sample originates from a study of T cells after yellow fever vaccination. Template-switching 5'RACE yielded the TCR cDNA; a universal primer site and UMIs were added in the process. One entry per CDR3 protein, called by TCRdb with MiXCR from the 5' RACE reads. The table has around 600,000 distinct CDR3 sequences, roughly 12% seen once. The input for sequencing was PBMCs, taken on the day of the yellow fever booster vaccination. This TCR came from a man between 25 and 39 years old who received the YFV17D yellow fever vaccine.

CDR3 loop: CASGTSGSGADTQYF. The CDR3 bases are TGTGCCAGCGGGACTAGCGGGAGTGGCGCAGATACGCAGTATTTT. J is TRBJ2-3 and V is TRBV6-1; 14 bases are shared with TRBD2. The V gene end was trimmed by 8 bases and the J gene end by 4 bases; junction bases not matched to a gene: 5. CDR1 is MNHNS, CDR2 SASEGT, per germline. The CDR3 is 15 amino acids.